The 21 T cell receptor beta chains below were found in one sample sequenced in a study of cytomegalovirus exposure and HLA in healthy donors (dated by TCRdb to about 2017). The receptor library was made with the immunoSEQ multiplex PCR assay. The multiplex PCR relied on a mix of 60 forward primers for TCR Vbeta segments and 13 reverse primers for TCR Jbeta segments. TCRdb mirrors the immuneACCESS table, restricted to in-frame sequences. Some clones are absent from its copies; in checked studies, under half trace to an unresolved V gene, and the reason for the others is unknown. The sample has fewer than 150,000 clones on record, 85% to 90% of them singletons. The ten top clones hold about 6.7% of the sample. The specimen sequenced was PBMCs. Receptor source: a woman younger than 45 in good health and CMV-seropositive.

CDR3 sequence: CASSRDREYEQYF. For the CDR3, the DNA is TGTGCCAGCAGTCGGGACAGGGAATACGAGCAGTACTTC. The chain employs TRBV7-2 and TRBJ2-7; 9 positions agree with TRBD1. Unmatched junction bases numbered 4, after V lost 6 bases and J lost 4 bases. The CDR3 sequence is 13 residues long. Germline loops: CDR1 SGHTA, CDR2 FQGNSA.

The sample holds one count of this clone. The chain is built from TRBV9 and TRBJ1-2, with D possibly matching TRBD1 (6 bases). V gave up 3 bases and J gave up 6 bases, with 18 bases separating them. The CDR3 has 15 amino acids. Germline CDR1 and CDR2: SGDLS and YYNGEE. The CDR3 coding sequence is TGTGCCAGCAGCGACTCTCGGGGGGGGCAGCATGGCTACACCTTC. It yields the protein CASSDSRGGQHGYTF.

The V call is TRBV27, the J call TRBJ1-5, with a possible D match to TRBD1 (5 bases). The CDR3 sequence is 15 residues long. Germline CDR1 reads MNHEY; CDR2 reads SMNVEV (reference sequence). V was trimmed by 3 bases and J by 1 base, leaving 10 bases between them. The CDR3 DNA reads TGTGCCAGCAGTTTGCTGGCAGGGAGCAATCAGCCCCAGCATTTT. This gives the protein CASSLLAGSNQPQHF.

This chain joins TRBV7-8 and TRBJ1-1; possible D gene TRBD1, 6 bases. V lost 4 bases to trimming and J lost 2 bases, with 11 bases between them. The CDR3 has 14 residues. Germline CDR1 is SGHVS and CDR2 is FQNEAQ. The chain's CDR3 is CASSSLTGNTEAFF. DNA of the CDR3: TGTGCCAGCAGCTCCTTGACAGGTAACACTGAAGCTTTCTTT.

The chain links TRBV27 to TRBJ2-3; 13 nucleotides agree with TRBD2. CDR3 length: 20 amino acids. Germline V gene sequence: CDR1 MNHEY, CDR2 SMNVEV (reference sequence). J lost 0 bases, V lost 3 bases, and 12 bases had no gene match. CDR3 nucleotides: TGTGCCAGCAGTTTTGCCCCACCGGGACTAGCGGGGTTTAGCACAGATACGCAGTATTTT. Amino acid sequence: CASSFAPPGLAGFSTDTQYF.

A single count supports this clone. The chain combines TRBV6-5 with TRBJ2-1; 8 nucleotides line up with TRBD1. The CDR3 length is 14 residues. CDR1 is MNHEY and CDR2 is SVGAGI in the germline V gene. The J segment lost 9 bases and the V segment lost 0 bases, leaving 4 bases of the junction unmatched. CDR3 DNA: TGTGCCAGCAGTTACTCGAACAGGGGGTGTGAGCAGTTCTTC. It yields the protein CASSYSNRGCEQFF.

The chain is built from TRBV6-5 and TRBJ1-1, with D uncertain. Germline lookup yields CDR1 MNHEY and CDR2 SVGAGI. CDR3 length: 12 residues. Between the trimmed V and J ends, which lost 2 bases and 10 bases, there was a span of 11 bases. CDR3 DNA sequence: TGTGCCAGCAGTTACAAAGGTACTACAGCTTTCTTT. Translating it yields CASSYKGTTAFF.

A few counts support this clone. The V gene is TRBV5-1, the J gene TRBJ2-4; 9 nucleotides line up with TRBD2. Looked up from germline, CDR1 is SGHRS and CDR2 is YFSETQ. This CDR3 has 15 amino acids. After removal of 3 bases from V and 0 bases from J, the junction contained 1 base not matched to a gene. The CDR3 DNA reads TGCGCCAGCAGCTCGCGGGGGGGAGCCAAAAACATTCAGTACTTC. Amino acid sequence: CASSSRGGAKNIQYF.

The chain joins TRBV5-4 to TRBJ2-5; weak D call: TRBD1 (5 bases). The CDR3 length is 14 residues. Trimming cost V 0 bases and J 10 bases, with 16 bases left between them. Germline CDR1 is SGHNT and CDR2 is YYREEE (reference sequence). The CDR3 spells CASSLERGGANQYF. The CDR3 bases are TGTGCCAGCAGCTTGGAAAGGGGCGGAGCAAACCAGTACTTC.

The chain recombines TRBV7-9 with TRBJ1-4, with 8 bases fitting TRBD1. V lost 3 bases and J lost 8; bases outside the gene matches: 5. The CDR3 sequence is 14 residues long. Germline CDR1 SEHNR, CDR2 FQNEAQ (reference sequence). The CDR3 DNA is TGTGCCAGCAGCTTGAGTGGGACAGGCGAAAAACTGTTTTTT. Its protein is CASSLSGTGEKLFF.

The CDR3, as DNA: TGTGCCAGCAGTTTGAGAGGGACAGATCTCACCGGGGAGCTGTTTTTT. It codes for CASSLRGTDLTGELFF. The rearrangement joins TRBV28 to TRBJ2-2; TRBD1 matches 7 bases. The J segment lost 4 bases and the V segment lost 3 bases, leaving 8 bases of the junction unmatched. The CDR3 spans 16 residues. From germline, CDR1 is MDHEN and CDR2 SYDVKM. The full variable domain, with the rest looked up from reference TRBV28 and TRBJ2-2, is DVKVTQSSRYLVKRTGEKVFLECVQDMDHENMFWYRQDPGLGLRLIYFSYDVKMKEKGDIPEGYSVSREKKERFSLILESASTNQTSMYLCASSLRGTDLTGELFFGEGSRLTVL.

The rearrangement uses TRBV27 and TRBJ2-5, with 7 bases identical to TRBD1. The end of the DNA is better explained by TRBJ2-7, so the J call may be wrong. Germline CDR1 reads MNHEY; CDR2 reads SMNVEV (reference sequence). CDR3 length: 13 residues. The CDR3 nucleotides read TGTGCCAGCAGTTTAGACAGGGCCTACGAGCAGTACTTC. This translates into CASSLDRAYEQYF.

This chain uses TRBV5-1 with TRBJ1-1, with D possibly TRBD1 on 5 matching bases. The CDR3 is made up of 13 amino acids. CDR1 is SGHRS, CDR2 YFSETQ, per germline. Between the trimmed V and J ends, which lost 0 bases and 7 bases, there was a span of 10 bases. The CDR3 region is CASSLAQGGEAFF. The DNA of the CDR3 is TGCGCCAGCAGCTTGGCTCAGGGAGGTGAAGCTTTCTTT.

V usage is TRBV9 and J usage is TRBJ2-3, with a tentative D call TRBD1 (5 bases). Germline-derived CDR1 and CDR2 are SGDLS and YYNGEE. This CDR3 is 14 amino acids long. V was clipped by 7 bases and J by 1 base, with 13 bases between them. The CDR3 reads CASAKGLGTDTQYF. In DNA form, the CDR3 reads TGTGCCAGCGCTAAGGGGCTAGGCACAGATACGCAGTATTTT. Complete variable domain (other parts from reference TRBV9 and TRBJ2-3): DSGVTQTPKHLITATGQRVTLRCSPRSGDLSVYWYQQSLDQGLQFLIQYYNGEERAKGNILERFSAQQFPDLHSELNLSSLELGDSALYFCASAKGLGTDTQYFGPGTRLTVL.

This chain's CDR3 is CSVDDRDGANVLTF. The DNA for the CDR3 is TGCAGCGTTGATGACAGGGATGGGGCCAACGTCCTGACTTTC. The chain joins TRBV29-1 to TRBJ2-6; 7 nucleotides line up with TRBD1. This CDR3 has 14 residues. The germline V gene encodes CDR1 SQVTM and CDR2 ANQGSEA. V dropped 3 bases and J dropped 3; count of bases not matched to a gene: 2.

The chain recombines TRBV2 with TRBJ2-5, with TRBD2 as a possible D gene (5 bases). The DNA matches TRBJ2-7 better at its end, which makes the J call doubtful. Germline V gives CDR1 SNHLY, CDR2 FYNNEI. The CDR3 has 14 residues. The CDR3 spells CASSVIREGNEQYF. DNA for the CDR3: TGTGCCAGCAGTGTAATCCGGGAAGGTAACGAGCAGTACTTC.

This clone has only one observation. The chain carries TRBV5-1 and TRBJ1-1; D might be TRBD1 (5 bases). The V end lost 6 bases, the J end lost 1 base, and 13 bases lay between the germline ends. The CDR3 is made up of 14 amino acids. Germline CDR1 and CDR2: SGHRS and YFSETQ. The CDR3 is CASNAITGNTEAFF. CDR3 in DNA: TGCGCCAGCAACGCGATAACAGGGAACACTGAAGCTTTCTTT.

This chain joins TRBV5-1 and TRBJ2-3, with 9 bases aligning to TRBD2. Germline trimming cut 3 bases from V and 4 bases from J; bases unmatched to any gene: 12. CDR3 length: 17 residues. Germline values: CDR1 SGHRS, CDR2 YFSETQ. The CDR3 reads CASSSTSGGGAPDTQYF. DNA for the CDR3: TGCGCCAGCAGCTCGACCTCTGGCGGGGGGGCCCCAGATACGCAGTATTTT.

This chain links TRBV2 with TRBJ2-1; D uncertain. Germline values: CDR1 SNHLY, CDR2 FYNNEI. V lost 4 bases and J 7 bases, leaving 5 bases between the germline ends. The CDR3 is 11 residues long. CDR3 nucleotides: TGTGCCAGCAGTGGGCCGAATGAGCAGTTCTTC. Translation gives CASSGPNEQFF.

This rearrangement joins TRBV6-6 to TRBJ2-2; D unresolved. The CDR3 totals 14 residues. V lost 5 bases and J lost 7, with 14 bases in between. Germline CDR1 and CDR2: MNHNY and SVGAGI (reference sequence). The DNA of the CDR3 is TGTGCCAGCAGTCGGCCCCTGGGCGTCGGGGAGCTGTTTTTT. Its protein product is CASSRPLGVGELFF.

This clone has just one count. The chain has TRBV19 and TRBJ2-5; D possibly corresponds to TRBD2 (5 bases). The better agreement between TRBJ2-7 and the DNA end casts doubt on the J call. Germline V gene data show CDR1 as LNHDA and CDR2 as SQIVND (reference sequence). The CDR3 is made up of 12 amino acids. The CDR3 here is CASSIGGREQYF. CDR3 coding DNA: TGTGCCAGTAGTATAGGAGGGCGCGAGCAGTACTTC.